The 2 T cell receptor beta chains in this list originate from one sample, sequenced in a study of vaccination and CD4 T cells after COVID-19. TCRdb analysed the PCR reads with MiXCR anew, one entry per CDR3 protein. The table records 11,000 to 15,000 distinct CDR3 sequences, roughly 65% of them present only once. Sequenced here: CD4+ T cells from blood, sampled after SARS-CoV-2 vaccination. The receptors come from a human donor who had recovered from COVID-19.

The J gene is TRBJ2-1, the V gene TRBV27; 13 bases are shared with TRBD2. The CDR3 loop spans 16 amino acids. Germline CDR1 is MNHEY and CDR2 is SMNVEV (reference sequence). V gave up 5 bases and J gave up 5 bases; unmatched junction bases: 6. DNA of the CDR3: TGTGCCAGCAGTCGACGCACTAGCGGGAGGGACAATGAGCAGTTCTTC. It codes for CASSRRTSGRDNEQFF.

In this sample, this clonotype turned up a few times. V is TRBV25-1 and J is TRBJ2-7; the match to TRBD2 covers 9 bases. There are 15 residues in the CDR3. The J segment lost 4 bases and the V segment lost 0 bases, leaving 4 bases of the junction unmatched. Per germline, CDR1 MGHDK and CDR2 SYGVNS. CDR3 nucleotide sequence: TGTGCCAGCAGTGAATACGGTAGCGGGGGATACGAGCAGTACTTC. Encoded protein: CASSEYGSGGYEQYF.